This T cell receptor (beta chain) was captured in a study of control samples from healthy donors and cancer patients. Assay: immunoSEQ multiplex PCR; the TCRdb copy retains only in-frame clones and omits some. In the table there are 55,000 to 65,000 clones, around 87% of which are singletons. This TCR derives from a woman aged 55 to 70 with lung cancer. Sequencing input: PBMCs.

The CDR3 DNA reads TGTGCCAGCAGACCGGGACAGTACTATGGCTACACCTTC. This codes for CASRPGQYYGYTF. This sequence joins TRBV28 and TRBJ1-2, with 7 bases that match TRBD1. The CDR3 sequence is 13 residues long. Per the germline V gene, CDR1 is MDHEN and CDR2 is SYDVKM. After removal of 6 bases from V and 3 bases from J, the junction contained 4 bases not matched to a gene.